Given below is one T cell receptor beta chain in context. The CDR3 has 12 amino acids. The germline CDR1 and CDR2 sequences are LNHDA and SQIVND (reference sequence). V was shortened by 7 bases and J by 8 bases, with 14 bases between the two germline ends. The data belong to a study of blood T cell repertoires in COVID-19. Study overall: COVID-19 samples, acute and convalescent, were from the United States, Italy and Spain.

Assay: immunoSEQ multiplex PCR; the TCRdb copy retains only in-frame clones and omits some. The table has about 81,000 clones, 70% to 90% seen once; the top ten hold around 12%. V and J are TRBV19 and TRBJ1-1, with D unresolved. The sample consisted of peripheral blood. This sequence was found in a man between 65 and 85 years old with active or convalescent COVID-19. CDR3 sequence: CASKLEAGEAFF. The CDR3 DNA reads as TGTGCCAGTAAATTGGAGGCGGGGGAAGCTTTCTTT. The whole variable domain, remainder taken from reference TRBV19 and TRBJ1-1, is DGGITQSPKYLFRKEGQNVTLSCEQNLNHDAMYWYRQDPGQGLRLIYYSQIVNDFQKGDIAEGYSVSREKKESFPLTVTSAQKNPTAFYLCASKLEAGEAFFGQGTRLTVV.